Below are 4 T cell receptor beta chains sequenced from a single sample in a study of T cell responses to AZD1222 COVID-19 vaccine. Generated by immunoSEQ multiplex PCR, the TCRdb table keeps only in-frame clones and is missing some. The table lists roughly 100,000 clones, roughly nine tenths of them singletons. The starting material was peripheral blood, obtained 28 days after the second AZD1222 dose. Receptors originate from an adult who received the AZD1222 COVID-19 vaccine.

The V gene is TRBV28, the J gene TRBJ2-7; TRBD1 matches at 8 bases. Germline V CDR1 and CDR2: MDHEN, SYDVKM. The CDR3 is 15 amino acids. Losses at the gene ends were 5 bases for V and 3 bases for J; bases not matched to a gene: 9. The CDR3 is CASSRAGGAIYEQYF. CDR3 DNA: TGTGCCAGCAGTAGAGCAGGGGGCGCCATCTACGAGCAGTACTTC.

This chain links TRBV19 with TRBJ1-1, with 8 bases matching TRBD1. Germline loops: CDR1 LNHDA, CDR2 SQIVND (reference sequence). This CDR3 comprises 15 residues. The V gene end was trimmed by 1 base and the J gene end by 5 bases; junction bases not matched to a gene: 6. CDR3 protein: CASSIVNRGGTEAFF. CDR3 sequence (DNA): TGTGCCAGTAGTATAGTAAACAGGGGGGGAACTGAAGCTTTCTTT. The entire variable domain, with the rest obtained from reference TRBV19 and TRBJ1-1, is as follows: DGGITQSPKYLFRKEGQNVTLSCEQNLNHDAMYWYRQDPGQGLRLIYYSQIVNDFQKGDIAEGYSVSREKKESFPLTVTSAQKNPTAFYLCASSIVNRGGTEAFFGQGTRLTVV.

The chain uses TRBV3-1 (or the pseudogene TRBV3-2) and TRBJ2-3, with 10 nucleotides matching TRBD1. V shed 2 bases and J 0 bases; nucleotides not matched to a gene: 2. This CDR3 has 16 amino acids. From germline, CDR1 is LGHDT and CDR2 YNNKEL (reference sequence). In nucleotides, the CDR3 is TGTGCCAGCAGCCAACGGACAGGGGGGAGCACAGATACGCAGTATTTT. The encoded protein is CASSQRTGGSTDTQYF.

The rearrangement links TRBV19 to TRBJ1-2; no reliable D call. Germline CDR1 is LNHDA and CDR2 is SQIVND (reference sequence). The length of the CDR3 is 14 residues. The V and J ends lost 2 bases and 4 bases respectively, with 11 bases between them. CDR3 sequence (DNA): TGTGCCAGTAGTATATTAAAGGGTCCCTATGGCTACACCTTC. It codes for CASSILKGPYGYTF.